A selection of T cell receptor beta chains follows, all from one sample in a study of blood T cell repertoires in COVID-19. This table comes from immunoSEQ multiplex PCR, and its TCRdb copy is limited to in-frame clones, with some not included. The table includes a few hundred thousand clones, about 85% detected once. The sequencing sample was made of peripheral blood. The receptors come from a woman aged 18-35 years who had recovered from COVID-19. Both conserved end residues are trimmed from each CDR3.

TRBJ1-3 | 11 | TRBV29-1 | SVEDFQGNTIY
TRBJ2-2 | 14 | TRBV11-2 | ASSLAAGGATGELF
TRBJ2-3 | 13 | TRBV6-1 | ASSELAGDKDTQY
TRBJ2-5 | 12 | TRBV19 | ASSINRGQETQY
TRBJ1-1 | 9 | TRBV7-9 | ASSPRVEAF
TRBJ2-7 | 11 | TRBV19 | ASSLRGSDEQY
TRBJ2-2 | 11 | TRBV6-5 | ASRILAGGELF
TRBJ1-3 | 15 | TRBV19 | ASSIASTGVSGNTIY
TRBJ2-7 | 12 | TRBV15 | ATSGRPPLGEQY
TRBJ1-6 | 13 | TRBV7-9 | ASSLGRVKNSPLH
TRBJ1-6 | 13 | TRBV12-5 | ASGLVRDINSPLH
TRBJ1-2 | 11 | TRBV5-4 | ASRMGGKVGYT
TRBJ1-2 | 14 | TRBV30 | AWRGDRSTSNYGYT
TRBJ2-3 | 13 | TRBV25-1 | ASSEQLAGLDTQY
TRBJ2-7 | 15 | TRBV14 | ASSQRLGAGGTDEQY
TRBJ2-3 | 13 | TRBV10-1 | ASSVGLADTDTQY
TRBJ2-2 | 13 | TRBV15 | ATSSLRDYTGELF
TRBJ1-1 | 11 | TRBV5-6 | ASSLGVGTEAF
TRBJ2-1 | 10 | TRBV25-1 | ASSGLARRWF
TRBJ1-2 | 13 | TRBV6-4 | ASSADRGRIYGYT
TRBJ1-3 | 13 | TRBV4-3 | ASSQVWGGGNTIY
TRBJ1-6 | 15 | TRBV5-3 | ARSKDRGLTYNSPLH
TRBJ2-7 | 11 | TRBV27 | ASSFGQGYEQY
TRBJ2-7 | 14 | TRBV7-2 | ASSLGWSGNSYEQY